This TCR beta chain was found in a study of T cells after yellow fever vaccination. Study findings and constraints: Highly abundant clonotypes carried over from the bulk population could end up in FACS-sorted repertoires as contaminants. The secondary response was weaker, and its peak arrived faster, on day 5 versus 15. Most clones from primary vaccination were detected again post-booster (roughly 96% CD4, about 85% CD8).

In its sample, this clonotype was seen a few times. Its antigen is still unknown. TCRdb reanalysed the 5' RACE reads using MiXCR and keeps one entry per CDR3 protein. The table records 100,000 to 150,000 distinct CDR3 sequences, around 9.8% of them present only once. The CDR3 runs to 16 residues. CDR1 is MNHEY and CDR2 is SMNVEV in the germline V gene (reference sequence). The V end lost 5 bases, the J end lost 3 bases, and 16 bases lay between the germline ends. Sample: CD8+ T cells sorted from PBMCs, taken on the day of the yellow fever booster vaccination. This rearrangement joins TRBV27 to TRBJ2-2; a possible D gene is TRBD2 (6 bases). The origin of this receptor is a young man who received the YFV17D yellow fever vaccine. The CDR3 DNA sequence: TGTGCCAGCAGTGCAGCTCGGGACTTCCACACCGGGGAGCTGTTTTTT. This translates into CASSAARDFHTGELFF.